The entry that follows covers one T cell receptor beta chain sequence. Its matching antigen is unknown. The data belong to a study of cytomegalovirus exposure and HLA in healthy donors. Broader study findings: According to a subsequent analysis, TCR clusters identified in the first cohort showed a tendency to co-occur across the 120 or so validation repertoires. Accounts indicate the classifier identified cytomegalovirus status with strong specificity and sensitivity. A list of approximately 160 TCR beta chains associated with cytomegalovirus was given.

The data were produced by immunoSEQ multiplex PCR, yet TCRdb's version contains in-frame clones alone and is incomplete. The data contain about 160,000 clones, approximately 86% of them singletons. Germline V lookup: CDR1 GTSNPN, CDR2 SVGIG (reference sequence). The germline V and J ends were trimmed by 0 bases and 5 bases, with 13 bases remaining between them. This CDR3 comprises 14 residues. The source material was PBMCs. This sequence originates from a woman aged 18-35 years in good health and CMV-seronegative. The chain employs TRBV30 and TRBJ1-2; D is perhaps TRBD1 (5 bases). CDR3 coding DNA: TGTGCCTGGAGTGTACCCGTGCGGGGGTATGGCTACACCTTC. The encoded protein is CAWSVPVRGYGYTF.